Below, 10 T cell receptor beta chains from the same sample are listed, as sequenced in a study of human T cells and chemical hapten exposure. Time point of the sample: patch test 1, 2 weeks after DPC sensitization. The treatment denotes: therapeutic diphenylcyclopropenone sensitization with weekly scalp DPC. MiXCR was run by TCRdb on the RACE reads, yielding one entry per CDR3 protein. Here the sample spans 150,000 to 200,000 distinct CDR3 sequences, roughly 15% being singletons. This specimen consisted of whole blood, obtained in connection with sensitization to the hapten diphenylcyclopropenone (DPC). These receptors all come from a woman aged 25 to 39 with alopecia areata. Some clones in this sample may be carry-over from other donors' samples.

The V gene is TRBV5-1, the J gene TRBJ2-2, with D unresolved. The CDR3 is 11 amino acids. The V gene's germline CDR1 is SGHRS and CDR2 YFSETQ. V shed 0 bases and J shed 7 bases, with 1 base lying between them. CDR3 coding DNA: TGCGCCAGCAGCTTGGACGGGGAGCTGTTTTTT. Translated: CASSLDGELFF.

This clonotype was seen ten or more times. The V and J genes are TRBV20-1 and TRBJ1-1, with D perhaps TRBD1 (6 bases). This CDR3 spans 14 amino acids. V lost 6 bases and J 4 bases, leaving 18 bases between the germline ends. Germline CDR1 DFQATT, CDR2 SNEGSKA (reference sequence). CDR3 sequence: CSAQQWQGSTEAFF. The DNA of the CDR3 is TGCAGTGCGCAACAGTGGCAGGGGAGCACTGAAGCTTTCTTT.

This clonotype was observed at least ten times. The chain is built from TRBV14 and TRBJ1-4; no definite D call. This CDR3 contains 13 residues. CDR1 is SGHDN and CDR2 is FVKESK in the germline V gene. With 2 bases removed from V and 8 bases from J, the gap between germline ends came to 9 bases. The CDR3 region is CASSQRPQEKLFF. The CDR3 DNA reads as TGTGCCAGCAGCCAACGCCCCCAGGAAAAACTGTTTTTT.

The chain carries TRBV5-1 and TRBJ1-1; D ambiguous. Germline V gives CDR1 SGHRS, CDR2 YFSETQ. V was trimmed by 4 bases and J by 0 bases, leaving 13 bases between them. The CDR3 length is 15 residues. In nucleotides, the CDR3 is TGCGCCAGCAGCCCGGCCGGGCGGATGAACACTGAAGCTTTCTTT. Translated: CASSPAGRMNTEAFF.

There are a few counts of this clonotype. The CDR3 sequence is CASKPPGQNTGELFF. The CDR3, as DNA: TGTGCCAGCAAACCACCGGGACAGAACACCGGGGAGCTGTTTTTT. V usage is TRBV6-6 and J usage is TRBJ2-2, with D perhaps matching TRBD1 (6 bases). The V gene's germline CDR1 is MNHNY and CDR2 SVGAGI (reference sequence). The CDR3 extends over 15 amino acids. Trimming pared 7 bases from V and 1 base from J, leaving 13 bases between.

The CDR3 sequence is CASSLLPLTSGSTDTQYF. The CDR3, as DNA: TGCGCCAGCAGCCTACTGCCCCTGACTAGCGGGAGCACAGATACGCAGTATTTT. V usage is TRBV4-1 and J usage is TRBJ2-3, with TRBD2 matching over 10 bases. Trimming at V came to 4 bases and at J to 0 bases, leaving 10 bases not matched to a gene. CDR1 is MGHRA and CDR2 is YSYEKL in the germline V gene. The CDR3 is 18 residues long.

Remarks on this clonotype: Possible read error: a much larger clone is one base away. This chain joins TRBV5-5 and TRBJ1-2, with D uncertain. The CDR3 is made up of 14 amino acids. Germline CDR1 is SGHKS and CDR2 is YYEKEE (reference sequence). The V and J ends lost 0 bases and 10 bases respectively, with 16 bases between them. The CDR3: CASSLGRAGWDYTF. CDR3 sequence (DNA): TGTGCCAGCAGCTTGGGAAGGGCCGGATGGGACTACACCTTC. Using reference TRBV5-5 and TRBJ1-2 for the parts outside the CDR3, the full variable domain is DAGVTQSPTHLIKTRGQQVTLRCSPISGHKSVSWYQQVLGQGPQFIFQYYEKEERGRGNFPDRFSARQFPNYSSELNVNALLLGDSALYLCASSLGRAGWDYTFGSGTRLTVV.

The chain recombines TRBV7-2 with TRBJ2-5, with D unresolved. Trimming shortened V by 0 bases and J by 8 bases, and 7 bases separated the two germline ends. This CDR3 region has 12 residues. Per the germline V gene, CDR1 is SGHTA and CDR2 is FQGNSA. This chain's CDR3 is CASSLAPSTQYF. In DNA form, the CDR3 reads TGTGCCAGCAGCTTAGCGCCTTCAACCCAGTACTTC. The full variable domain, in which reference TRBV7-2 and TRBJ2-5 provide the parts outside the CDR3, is GAGVSQSPSNKVTEKGKDVELRCDPISGHTALYWYRQSLGQGLEFLIYFQGNSAPDKSGLPSDRFSAERTGGSVSTLTIQRTQQEDSAVYLCASSLAPSTQYFGPGTRLLVL.

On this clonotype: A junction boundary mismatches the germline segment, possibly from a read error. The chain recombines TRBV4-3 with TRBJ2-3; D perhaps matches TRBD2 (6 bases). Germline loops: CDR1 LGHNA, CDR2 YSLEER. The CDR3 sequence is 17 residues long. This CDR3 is CASNQEFAGYSTDTQYF. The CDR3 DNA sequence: TGCGCCAGCAACCAAGAATTTGCGGGGTACAGCACAGATACGCAGTATTTT.

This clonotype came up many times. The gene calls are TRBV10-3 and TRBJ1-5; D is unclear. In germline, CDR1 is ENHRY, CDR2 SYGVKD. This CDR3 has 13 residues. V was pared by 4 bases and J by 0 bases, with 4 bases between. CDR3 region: CAISADSNQPQHF. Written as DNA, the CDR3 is TGTGCCATCAGTGCAGATAGCAATCAGCCCCAGCATTTT.